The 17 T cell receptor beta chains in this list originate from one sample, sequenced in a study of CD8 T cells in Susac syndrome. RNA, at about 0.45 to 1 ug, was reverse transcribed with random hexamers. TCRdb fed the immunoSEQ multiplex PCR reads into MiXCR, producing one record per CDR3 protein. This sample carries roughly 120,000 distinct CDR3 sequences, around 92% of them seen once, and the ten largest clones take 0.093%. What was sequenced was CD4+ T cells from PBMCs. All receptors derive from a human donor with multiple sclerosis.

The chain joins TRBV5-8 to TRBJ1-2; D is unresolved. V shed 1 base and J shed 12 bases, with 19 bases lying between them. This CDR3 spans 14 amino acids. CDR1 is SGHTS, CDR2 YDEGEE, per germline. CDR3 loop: CASSLRFAVTPHTF. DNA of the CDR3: TGTGCCAGCAGCTTGAGGTTCGCAGTTACGCCGCACACCTTC.

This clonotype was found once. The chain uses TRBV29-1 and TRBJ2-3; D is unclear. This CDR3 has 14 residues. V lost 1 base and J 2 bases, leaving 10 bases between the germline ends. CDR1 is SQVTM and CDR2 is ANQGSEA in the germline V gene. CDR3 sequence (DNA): TGCAGCGTTGAAGGGCAGCTCGCCACAGATACGCAGTATTTT. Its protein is CSVEGQLATDTQYF.

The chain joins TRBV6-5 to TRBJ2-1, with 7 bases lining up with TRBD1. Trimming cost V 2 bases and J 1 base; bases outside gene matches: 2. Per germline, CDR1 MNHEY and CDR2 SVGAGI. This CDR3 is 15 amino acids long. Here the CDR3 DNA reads TGTGCCAGCAGTTACCCGACAGGGTCCTACAATGAGCAGTTCTTC. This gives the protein CASSYPTGSYNEQFF.

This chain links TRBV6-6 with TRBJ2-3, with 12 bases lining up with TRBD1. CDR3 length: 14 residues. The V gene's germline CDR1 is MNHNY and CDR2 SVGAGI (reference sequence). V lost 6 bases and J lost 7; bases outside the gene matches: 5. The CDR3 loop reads CASRDRDRGHTQYF. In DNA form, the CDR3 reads TGTGCCAGCAGAGACCGGGACAGGGGGCATACGCAGTATTTT.

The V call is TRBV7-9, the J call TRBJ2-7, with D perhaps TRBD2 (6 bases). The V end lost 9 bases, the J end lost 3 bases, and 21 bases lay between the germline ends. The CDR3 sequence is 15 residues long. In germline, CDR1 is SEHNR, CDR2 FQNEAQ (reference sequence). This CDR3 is CASQGGTASLYEQYF. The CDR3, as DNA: TGTGCCAGTCAGGGCGGGACCGCCAGCCTCTACGAGCAGTACTTC. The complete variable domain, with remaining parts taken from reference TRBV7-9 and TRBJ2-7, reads DTGVSQNPRHKITKRGQNVTFRCDPISEHNRLYWYRQTLGQGPEFLTYFQNEAQLEKSRLLSDRFSAERPKGSFSTLEIQRTEQGDSAMYLCASQGGTASLYEQYFGPGTRLTVT.

The CDR3 sequence: CASSEQGAWDGYTF. CDR3 DNA: TGTGCCAGCAGTGAACAGGGCGCGTGGGATGGCTACACCTTC. The chain employs TRBV2 and TRBJ1-2; maybe TRBD1 (5 bases). V lost 2 bases and J lost 6, with 13 bases in between. Germline loops: CDR1 SNHLY, CDR2 FYNNEI. The CDR3 runs to 14 residues.

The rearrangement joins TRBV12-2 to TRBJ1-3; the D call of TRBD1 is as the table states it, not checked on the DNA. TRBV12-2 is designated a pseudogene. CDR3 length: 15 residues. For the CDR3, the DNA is TGTGCAAGTCGCTTCACCAGGGGGCTTGGAAACACCATATATTTT. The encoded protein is CASRFTRGLGNTIYF.

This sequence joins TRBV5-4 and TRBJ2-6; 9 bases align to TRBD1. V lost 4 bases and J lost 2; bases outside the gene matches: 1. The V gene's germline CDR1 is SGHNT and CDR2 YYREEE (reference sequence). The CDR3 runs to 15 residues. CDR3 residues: CASSRTGAGANVLTF. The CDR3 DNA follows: TGTGCCAGCAGCCGGACAGGGGCTGGGGCCAACGTCCTGACTTTC.

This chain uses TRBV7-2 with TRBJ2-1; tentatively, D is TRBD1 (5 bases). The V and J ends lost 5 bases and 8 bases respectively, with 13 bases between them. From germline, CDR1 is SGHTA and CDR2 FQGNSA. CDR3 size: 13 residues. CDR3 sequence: CASSGASRDEQFF. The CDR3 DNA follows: TGTGCCAGCAGCGGGGCCTCTCGCGATGAGCAGTTCTTC.

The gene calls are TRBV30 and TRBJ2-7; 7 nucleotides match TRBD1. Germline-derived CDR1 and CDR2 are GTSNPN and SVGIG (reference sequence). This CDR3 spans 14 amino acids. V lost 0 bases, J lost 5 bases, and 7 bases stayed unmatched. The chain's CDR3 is CAWSVTGYGHEQYF. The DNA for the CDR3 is TGTGCCTGGAGTGTGACAGGGTACGGGCACGAGCAGTACTTC.

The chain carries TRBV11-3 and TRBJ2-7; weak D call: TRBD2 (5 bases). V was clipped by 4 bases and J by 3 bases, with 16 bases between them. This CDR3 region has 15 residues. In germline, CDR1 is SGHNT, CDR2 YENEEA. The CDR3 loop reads CASSSALSGIYEQYF. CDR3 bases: TGTGCCAGCAGCTCGGCCTTATCGGGAATCTACGAGCAGTACTTC.

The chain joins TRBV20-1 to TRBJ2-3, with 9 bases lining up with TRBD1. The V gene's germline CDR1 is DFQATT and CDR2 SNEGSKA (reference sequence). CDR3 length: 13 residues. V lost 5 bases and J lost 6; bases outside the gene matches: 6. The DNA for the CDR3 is TGCAGTGCTCCCGGACAGGGGAGGGATACGCAGTATTTT. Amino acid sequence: CSAPGQGRDTQYF.

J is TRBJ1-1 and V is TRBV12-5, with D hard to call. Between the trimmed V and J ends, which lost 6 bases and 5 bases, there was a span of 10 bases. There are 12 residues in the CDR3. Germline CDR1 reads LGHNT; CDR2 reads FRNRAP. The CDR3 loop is CASGPAGTEAFF. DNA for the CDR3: TGTGCTAGTGGCCCGGCGGGAACTGAAGCTTTCTTT. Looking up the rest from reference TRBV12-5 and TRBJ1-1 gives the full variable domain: DARVTQTPRHKVTEMGQEVTMRCQPILGHNTVFWYRQTMMQGLELLAYFRNRAPLDDSGMPKDRFSAEMPDATLATLKIQPSEPRDSAVYFCASGPAGTEAFFGQGTRLTVV.

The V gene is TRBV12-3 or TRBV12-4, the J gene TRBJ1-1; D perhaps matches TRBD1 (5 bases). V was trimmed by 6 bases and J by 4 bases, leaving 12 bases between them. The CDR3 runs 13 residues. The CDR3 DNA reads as TGTGCCAGCAGCCGGGTTGGGGGCACTGAAGCTTTCTTT. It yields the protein CASSRVGGTEAFF.

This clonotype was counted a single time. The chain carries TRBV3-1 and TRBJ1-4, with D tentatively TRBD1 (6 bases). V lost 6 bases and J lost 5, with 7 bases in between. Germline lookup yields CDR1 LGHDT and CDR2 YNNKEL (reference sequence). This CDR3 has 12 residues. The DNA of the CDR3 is TGTGCCAGCAGACAGGGAAATGAAAAACTGTTTTTT. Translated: CASRQGNEKLFF.

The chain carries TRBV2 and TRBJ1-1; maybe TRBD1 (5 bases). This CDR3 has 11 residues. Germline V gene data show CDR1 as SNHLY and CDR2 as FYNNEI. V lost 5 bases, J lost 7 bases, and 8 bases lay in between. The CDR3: CASSRGREAFF. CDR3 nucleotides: TGTGCCAGCAGTCGGGGCCGTGAAGCTTTCTTT.

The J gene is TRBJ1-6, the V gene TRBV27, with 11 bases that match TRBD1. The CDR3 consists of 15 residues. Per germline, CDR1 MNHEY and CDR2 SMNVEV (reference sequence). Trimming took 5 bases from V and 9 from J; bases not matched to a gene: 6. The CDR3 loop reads CASSRTGGAGSPLHF. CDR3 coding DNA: TGTGCCAGCAGTCGGACAGGGGGCGCGGGTTCACCCCTCCACTTT.